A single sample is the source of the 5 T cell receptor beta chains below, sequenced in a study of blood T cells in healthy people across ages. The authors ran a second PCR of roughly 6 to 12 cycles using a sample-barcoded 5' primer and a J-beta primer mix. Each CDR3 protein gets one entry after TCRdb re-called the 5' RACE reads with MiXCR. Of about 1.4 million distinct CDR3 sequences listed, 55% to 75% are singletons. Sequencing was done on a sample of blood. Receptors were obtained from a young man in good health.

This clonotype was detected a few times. CDR3 residues: CASSSDSGPYGYTF. DNA of the CDR3: TGCGCCAGCAGCTCGGACAGCGGACCCTATGGCTACACCTTC. The V gene is TRBV5-1, the J gene TRBJ1-2, with D perhaps TRBD1 (6 bases). Trimming pared 3 bases from V and 4 bases from J, leaving 13 bases between. CDR3 length: 14 residues. The germline gives CDR1 SGHRS, CDR2 YFSETQ.

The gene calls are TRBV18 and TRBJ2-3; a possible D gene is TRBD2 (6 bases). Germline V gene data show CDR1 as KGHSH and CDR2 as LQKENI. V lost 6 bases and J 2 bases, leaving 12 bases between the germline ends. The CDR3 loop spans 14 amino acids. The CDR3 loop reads CASSPSGDTDTQYF. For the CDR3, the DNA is TGTGCCAGCTCTCCTTCGGGGGACACAGATACGCAGTATTTT.

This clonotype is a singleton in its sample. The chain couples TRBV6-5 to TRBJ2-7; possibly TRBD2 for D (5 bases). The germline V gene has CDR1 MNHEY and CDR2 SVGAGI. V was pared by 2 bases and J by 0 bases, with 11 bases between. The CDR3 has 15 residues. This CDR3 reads CASSYPRAGSYEQYF. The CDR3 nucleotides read TGTGCCAGCAGTTACCCGAGGGCAGGCTCCTACGAGCAGTACTTC.

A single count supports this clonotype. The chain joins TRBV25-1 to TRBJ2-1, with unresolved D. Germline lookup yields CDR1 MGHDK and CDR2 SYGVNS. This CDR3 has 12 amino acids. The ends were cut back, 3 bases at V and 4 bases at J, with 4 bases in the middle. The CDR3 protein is CASSDQYNEQFF. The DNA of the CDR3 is TGTGCCAGCAGTGACCAATACAATGAGCAGTTCTTC.

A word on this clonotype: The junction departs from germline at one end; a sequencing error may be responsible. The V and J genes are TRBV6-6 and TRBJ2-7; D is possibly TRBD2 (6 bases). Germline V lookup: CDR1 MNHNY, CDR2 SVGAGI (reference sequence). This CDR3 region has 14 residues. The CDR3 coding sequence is TGTGCCAGCACTACAGGAGGGGCCATCTACGGGCAGTACTTC. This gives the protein CASTTGGAIYGQYF.